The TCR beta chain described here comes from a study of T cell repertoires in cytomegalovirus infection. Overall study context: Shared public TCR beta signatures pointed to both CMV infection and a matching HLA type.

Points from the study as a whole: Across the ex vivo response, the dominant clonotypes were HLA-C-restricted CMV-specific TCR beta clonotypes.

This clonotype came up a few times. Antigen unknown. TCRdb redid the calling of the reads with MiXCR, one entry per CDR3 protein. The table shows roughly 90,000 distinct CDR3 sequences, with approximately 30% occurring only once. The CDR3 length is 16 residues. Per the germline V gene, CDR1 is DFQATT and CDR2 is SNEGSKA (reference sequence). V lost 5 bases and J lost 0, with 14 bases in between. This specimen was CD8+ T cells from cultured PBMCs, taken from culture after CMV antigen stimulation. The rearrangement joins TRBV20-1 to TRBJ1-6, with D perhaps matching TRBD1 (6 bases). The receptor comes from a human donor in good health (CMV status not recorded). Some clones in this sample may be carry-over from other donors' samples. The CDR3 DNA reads TGCAGTGCTGGGGACATTAGGAGCTCCTATAATTCACCCCTCCACTTT. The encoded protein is CSAGDIRSSYNSPLHF.